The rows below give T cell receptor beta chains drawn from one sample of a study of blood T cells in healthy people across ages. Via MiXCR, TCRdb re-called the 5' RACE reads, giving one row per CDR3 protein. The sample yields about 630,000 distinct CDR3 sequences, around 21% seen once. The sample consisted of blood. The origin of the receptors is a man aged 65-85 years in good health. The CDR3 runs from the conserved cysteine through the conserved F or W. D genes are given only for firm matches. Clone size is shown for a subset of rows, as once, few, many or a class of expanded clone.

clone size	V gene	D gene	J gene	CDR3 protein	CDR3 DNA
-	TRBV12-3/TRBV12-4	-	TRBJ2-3	CASIPTGSTDTQYF	TGTGCCAGCATCCCGACAGGTAGCACAGATACGCAGTATTTT
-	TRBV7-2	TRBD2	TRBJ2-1	CASSLLAGVGYNEQFF	TGTGCCAGCAGCTTACTAGCGGGAGTAGGTTACAATGAGCAGTTCTTC
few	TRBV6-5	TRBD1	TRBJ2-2	CASRLRQGSGELFF	TGTGCCAGCAGACTTAGACAGGGCTCCGGGGAGCTGTTTTTT
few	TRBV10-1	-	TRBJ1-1	CASSESAGAMAVFF	TGCGCCAGCAGTGAGTCAGCGGGGGCAATGGCGGTTTTCTTT
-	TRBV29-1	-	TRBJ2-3	CGVDSTTDTQYF	TGCGGCGTAGACAGCACCACAGATACGCAGTATTTT
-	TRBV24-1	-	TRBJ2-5	CATRDGGRETQYF	TGTGCCACCAGAGATGGCGGAAGGGAGACCCAGTACTTC
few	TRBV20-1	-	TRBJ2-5	CSARDLYRKETQYF	TGCAGTGCTAGAGATCTTTACAGGAAAGAGACCCAGTACTTC
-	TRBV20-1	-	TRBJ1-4	CSAGLDSSNEKLFF	TGCAGTGCTGGCCTGGACAGCTCCAATGAAAAACTGTTTTTT
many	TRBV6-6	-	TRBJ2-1	CASRRPSVGDEQFF	TGTGCCAGCAGACGGCCGTCTGTGGGCGATGAGCAGTTCTTC
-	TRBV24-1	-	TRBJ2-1	CATSVAGKGTYNEQFF	TGTGCCACCAGTGTGGCTGGGAAGGGGACCTACAATGAGCAGTTCTTC
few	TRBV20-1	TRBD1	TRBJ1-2	CSARGQGANYGYTF	TGCAGTGCTAGGGGACAGGGTGCCAACTATGGCTACACCTTC
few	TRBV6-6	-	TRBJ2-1	CASKEEGQYNEQFF	TGTGCCAGCAAGGAGGAGGGCCAGTACAATGAGCAGTTCTTC
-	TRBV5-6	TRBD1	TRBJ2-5	CASSARQGNQETQYF	TGTGCCAGCAGCGCGCGACAGGGCAACCAAGAGACCCAGTACTTC
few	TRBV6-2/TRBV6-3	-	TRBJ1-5	CASQDTNSNQPQHF	TGTGCCAGCCAGGACACAAACTCGAATCAGCCCCAGCATTTT
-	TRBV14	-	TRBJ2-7	CASSQFHEQYF	TGTGCCAGCAGCCAATTCCACGAGCAGTACTTC
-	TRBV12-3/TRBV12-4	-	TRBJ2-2	CASSPTRSGELFF	TGTGCCAGCAGTCCGACGAGGTCCGGGGAGCTGTTTTTT
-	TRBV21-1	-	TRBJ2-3	CASSKAHPAGGPDTQYF	TGTGCCAGCAGCAAAGCGCACCCAGCGGGAGGGCCAGATACGCAGTATTTT
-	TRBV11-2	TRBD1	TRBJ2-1	CASSSWGQGWNEQFF	TGCGCCAGCAGCTCGTGGGGACAGGGGTGGAATGAGCAGTTCTTC
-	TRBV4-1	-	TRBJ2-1	CASSHPRLPNEQFF	TGCGCCAGCAGCCACCCCCGACTACCCAATGAGCAGTTCTTC
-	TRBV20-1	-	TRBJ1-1	CSARPQGYTEAFF	TGCAGTGCTAGACCACAGGGTTACACTGAAGCTTTCTTT
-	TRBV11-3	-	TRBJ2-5	CAKFGITQETQYF	TGTGCCAAGTTCGGGATCACCCAAGAGACCCAGTACTTC
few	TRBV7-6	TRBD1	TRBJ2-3	CASSLSAQGRKDTQYF	TGTGCCAGCAGCTTATCAGCACAGGGGCGGAAAGATACGCAGTATTTT
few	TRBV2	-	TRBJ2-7	CASSEAQGANYEQYF	TGTGCCAGCAGTGAAGCGCAAGGGGCGAATTACGAGCAGTACTTC
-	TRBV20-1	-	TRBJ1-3	CSATALSSGNTIYF	TGCAGTGCTACAGCCCTAAGCTCTGGAAACACCATATATTTT
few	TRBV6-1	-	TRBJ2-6	CASSEANGLFGANVLTF	TGTGCCAGCAGTGAAGCGAACGGGCTCTTTGGGGCCAACGTCCTGACTTTC
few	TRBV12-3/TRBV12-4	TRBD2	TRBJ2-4	CASTATAGTSGFKNIQYF	TGTGCCAGCACCGCGACAGCCGGGACTAGCGGGTTTAAGAACATTCAGTACTTC
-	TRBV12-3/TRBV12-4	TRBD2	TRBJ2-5	CASSLKGLGAETQYF	TGTGCCAGCAGTTTAAAGGGACTAGGGGCCGAGACCCAGTACTTC
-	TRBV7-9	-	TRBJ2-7	CASSLASGGRNEQYF	TGTGCCAGCAGCTTAGCATCCGGGGGCAGGAACGAGCAGTACTTC
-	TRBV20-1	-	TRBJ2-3	CSAPQEGSFTDTQYF	TGCAGTGCTCCCCAAGAGGGGAGTTTCACAGATACGCAGTATTTT
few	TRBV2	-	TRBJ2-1	CASTGSPNGEQFF	TGTGCCAGCACCGGGAGCCCTAATGGTGAGCAGTTCTTC
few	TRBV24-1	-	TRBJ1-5	CASLGGLNQPQHF	TGTGCCAGCCTCGGGGGGCTAAATCAGCCCCAGCATTTT
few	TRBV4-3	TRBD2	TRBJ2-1	CASSLAGAGGNEQFF	TGCGCCAGCAGCCTAGCCGGAGCGGGAGGTAATGAGCAGTTCTTC
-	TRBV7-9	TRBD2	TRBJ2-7	CASSFREEAGEQYF	TGTGCCAGCAGCTTTCGGGAGGAGGCAGGCGAGCAGTACTTC
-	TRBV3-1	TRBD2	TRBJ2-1	CASSQVLAGTYNEQFF	TGTGCCAGCAGCCAAGTCCTAGCGGGAACCTACAATGAGCAGTTCTTC
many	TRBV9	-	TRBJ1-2	CASSPEGSSYGYTF	TGTGCCAGCAGCCCGGAGGGGAGTTCGTATGGCTACACCTTC
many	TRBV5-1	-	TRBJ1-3	CASSLAPGGNTIYF	TGCGCCAGCAGCTTGGCCCCAGGTGGAAACACCATATATTTT
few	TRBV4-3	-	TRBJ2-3	CASSQGGQARQDTQYF	TGCGCCAGCAGCCAAGGGGGGCAGGCCCGTCAAGATACGCAGTATTTT
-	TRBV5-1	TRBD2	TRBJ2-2	CASSTLTGGETGELFF	TGCGCCAGCAGCACCTTAACGGGAGGAGAGACCGGGGAGCTGTTTTTT
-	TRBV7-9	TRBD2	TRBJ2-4	CASSLNGRDIQYF	TGTGCCAGCAGCTTAAACGGGAGGGACATTCAGTACTTC
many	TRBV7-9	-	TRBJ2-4	CASSFGFTAKNIQYF	TGTGCCAGCAGCTTCGGGTTTACAGCCAAAAACATTCAGTACTTC
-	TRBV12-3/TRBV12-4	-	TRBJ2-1	CASSSSVPAVLGEQFF	-
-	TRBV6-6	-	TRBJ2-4	CASSPGTGAKNIQYF	TGTGCCAGCAGCCCTGGGACTGGGGCCAAAAACATTCAGTACTTC
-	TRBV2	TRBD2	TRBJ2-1	CASSGASGRVNEQFF	TGTGCCAGCAGTGGGGCTAGCGGGAGAGTAAATGAGCAGTTCTTC
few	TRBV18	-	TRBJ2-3	CASSPALGPVTDTQYF	TGTGCCAGCTCACCGGCTCTGGGCCCGGTGACAGATACGCAGTATTTT
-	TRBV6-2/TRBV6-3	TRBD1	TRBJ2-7	CASRWVSGGLYEQYF	TGTGCCAGCAGATGGGTCTCAGGGGGCCTCTACGAGCAGTACTTC
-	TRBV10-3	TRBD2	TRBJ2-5	CAGGKGGPRETQYF	TGTGCCGGAGGGAAGGGAGGGCCTCGAGAGACCCAGTACTTC
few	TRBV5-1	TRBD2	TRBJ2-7	CASSLAPASGSYEQYF	TGCGCCAGCAGCTTGGCTCCCGCGAGCGGGAGTTACGAGCAGTACTTC
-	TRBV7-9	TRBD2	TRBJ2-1	CAESTSDHNEQFF	TGTGCCGAGAGTACTAGCGACCACAATGAGCAGTTCTTC
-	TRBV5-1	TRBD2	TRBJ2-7	CASPAGLAGNLAYEQYF	TGCGCCAGCCCAGCGGGACTAGCGGGAAATTTGGCCTACGAGCAGTACTTC
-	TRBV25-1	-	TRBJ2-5	CASSDSLAETQYF	TGTGCCAGCAGTGACAGCCTCGCGGAGACCCAGTACTTC
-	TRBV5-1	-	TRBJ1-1	CASSLAGWTEAFF	TGCGCCAGCAGCTTAGCGGGGTGGACTGAAGCCTTCTTT
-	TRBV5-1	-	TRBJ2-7	CASSPGTDSYEQYF	TGCGCCAGCAGCCCCGGGACGGACTCCTACGAGCAGTACTTC
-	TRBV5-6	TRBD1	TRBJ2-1	CASSPTGRYEQFF	TGTGCCAGCAGCCCGACAGGGAGATATGAGCAGTTCTTC
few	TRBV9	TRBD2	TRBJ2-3	CASSLTAGRTDTQYF	TGTGCCAGCAGCCTAACAGCGGGACGGACAGATACGCAGTATTTT
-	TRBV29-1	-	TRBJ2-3	CSVEIRLSTDTQYF	TGCAGCGTTGAGATTAGGCTGAGCACAGATACGCAGTATTTT
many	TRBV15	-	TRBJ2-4	CATSRDQQGSIQYF	TGTGCCACCAGCAGAGATCAGCAGGGGAGCATTCAGTACTTC
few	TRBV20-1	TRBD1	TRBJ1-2	CSAGLTGGYGYTF	TGCAGTGCTGGCCTGACAGGGGGCTATGGCTACACCTTC
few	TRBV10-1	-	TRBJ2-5	CASSESYAQGKETQYF	TGCGCCAGCAGTGAGTCCTATGCGCAAGGGAAAGAGACCCAGTACTTC
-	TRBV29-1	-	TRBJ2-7	CSVASWSYEQYF	TGCAGCGTTGCCAGTTGGTCCTACGAGCAGTACTTC
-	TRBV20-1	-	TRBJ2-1	CSAGGTDYNEQFF	TGCAGTGCTGGTGGGACGGATTACAATGAGCAGTTCTTC